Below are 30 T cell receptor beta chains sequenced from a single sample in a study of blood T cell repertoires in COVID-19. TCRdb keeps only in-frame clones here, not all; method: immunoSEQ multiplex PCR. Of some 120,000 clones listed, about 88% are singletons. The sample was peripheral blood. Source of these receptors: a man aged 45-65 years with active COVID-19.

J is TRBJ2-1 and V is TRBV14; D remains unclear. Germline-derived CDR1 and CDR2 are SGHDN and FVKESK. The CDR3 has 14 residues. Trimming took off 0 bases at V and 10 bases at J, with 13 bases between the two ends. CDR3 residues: CASSQDPVSPEQFF. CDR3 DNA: TGTGCCAGCAGCCAAGATCCAGTCTCCCCAGAGCAGTTCTTC.

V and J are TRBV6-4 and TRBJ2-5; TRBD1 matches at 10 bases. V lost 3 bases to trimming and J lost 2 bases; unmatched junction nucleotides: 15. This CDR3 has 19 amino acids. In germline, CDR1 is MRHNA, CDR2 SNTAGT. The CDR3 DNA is TGTGCCAGCAGTGAACTAATCCGGGACAGGGGAATTGGGCAAGAGACCCAGTACTTC. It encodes CASSELIRDRGIGQETQYF.

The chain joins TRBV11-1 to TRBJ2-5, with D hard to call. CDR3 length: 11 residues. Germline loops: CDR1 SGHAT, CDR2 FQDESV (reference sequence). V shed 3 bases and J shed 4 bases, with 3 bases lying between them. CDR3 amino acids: CASSFRETQYF. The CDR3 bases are TGTGCCAGCAGCTTTAGAGAGACCCAGTACTTC.

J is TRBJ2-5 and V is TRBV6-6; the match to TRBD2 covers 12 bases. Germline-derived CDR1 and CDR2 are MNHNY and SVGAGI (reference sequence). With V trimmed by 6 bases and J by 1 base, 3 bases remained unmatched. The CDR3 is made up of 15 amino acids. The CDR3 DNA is TGTGCCAGCAGCCGACTAGCGGGGGTCCAAGAGACCCAGTACTTC. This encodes CASSRLAGVQETQYF.

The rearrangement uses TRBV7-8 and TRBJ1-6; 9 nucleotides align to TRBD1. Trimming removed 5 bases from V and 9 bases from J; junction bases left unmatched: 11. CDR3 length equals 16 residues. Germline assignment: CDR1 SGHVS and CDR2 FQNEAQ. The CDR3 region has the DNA TGTGCCAGCAGCCCGAAACCGGGACAGGGTATTTCACCCCTCCACTTT. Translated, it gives CASSPKPGQGISPLHF.

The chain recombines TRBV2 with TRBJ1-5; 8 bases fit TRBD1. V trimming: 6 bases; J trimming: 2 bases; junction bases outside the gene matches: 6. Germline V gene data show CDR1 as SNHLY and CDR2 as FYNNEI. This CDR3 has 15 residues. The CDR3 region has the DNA TGTGCCAGCAGCCCGACAGGGGCAGGCAATCAGCCCCAGCATTTT. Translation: CASSPTGAGNQPQHF.

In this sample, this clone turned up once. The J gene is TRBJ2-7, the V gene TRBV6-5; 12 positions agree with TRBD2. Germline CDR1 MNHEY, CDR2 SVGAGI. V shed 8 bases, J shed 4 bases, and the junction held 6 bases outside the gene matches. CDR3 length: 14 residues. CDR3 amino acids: CASSLTSGGYEQYF. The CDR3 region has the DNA TGTGCCAGCTCCCTGACTAGCGGGGGATACGAGCAGTACTTC.

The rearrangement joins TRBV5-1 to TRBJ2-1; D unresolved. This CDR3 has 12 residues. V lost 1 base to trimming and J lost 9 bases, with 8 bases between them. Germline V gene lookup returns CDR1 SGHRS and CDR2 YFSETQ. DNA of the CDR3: TGCGCCAGCAGCTTGCTCGGGTTTGAGCAGTTCTTC. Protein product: CASSLLGFEQFF.

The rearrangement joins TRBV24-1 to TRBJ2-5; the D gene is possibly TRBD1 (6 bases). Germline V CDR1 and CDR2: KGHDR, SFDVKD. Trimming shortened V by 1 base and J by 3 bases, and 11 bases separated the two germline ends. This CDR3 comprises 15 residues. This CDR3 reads CATSDFGDKKETQYF. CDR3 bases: TGTGCCACCAGTGATTTCGGGGACAAGAAAGAGACCCAGTACTTC.

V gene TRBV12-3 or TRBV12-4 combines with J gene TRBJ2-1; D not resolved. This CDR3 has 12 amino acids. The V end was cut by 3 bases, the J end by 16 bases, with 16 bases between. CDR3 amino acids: CASSFHGTSIFF. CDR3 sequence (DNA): TGTGCCAGCAGTTTTCATGGCACGTCAATATTCTTC.

The CDR3 loop reads CASSPDRINEKLFF. DNA of the CDR3: TGTGCCAGCAGCCCGGACAGGATTAATGAAAAACTGTTTTTT. This rearrangement joins TRBV3-1 (or the pseudogene TRBV3-2) to TRBJ1-4, with 7 nucleotides matching TRBD1. Germline V gene lookup returns CDR1 LGHDT and CDR2 YNNKEL (reference sequence). This CDR3 comprises 14 residues. With 4 bases clipped from V and 4 bases from J, the junction kept 3 bases outside the gene matches.

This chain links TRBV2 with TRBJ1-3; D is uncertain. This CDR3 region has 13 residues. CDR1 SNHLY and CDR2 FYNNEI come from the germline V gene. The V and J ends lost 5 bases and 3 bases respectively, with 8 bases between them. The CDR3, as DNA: TGTGCCAGCAGTATTACAAATGGAAACACCATATATTTT. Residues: CASSITNGNTIYF.

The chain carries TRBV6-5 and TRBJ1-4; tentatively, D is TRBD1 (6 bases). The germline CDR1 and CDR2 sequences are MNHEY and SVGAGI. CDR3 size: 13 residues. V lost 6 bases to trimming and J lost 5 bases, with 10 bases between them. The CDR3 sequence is CASSRGPNEKLFF. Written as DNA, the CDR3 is TGTGCCAGCAGCAGGGGACCCAATGAAAAACTGTTTTTT.

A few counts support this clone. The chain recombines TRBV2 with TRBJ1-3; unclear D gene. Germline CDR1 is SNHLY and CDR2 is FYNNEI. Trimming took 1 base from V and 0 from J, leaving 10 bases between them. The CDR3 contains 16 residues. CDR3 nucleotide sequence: TGTGCCAGCAGTGAAGGGAGACCTAACTCTGGAAACACCATATATTTT. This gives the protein CASSEGRPNSGNTIYF.

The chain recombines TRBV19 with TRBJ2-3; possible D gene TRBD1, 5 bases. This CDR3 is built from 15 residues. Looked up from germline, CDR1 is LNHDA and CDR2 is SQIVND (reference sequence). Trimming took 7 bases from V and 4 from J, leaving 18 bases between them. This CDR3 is CASTSQQGRSDTQYF. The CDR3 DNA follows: TGTGCCAGTACCTCCCAGCAGGGTCGGTCAGATACGCAGTATTTT.

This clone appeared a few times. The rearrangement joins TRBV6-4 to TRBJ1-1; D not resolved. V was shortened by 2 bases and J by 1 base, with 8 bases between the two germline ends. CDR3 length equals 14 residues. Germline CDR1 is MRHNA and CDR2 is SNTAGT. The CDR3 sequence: CASSDTDQNTEAFF. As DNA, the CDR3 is TGTGCCAGCAGTGACACTGATCAGAACACTGAAGCTTTCTTT.

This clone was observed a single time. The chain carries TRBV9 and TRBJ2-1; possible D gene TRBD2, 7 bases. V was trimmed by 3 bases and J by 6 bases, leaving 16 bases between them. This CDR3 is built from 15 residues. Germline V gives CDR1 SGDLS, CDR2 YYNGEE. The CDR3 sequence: CASSAGGQFPNEQFF. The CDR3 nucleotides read TGTGCCAGCAGCGCGGGAGGACAGTTTCCCAATGAGCAGTTCTTC.

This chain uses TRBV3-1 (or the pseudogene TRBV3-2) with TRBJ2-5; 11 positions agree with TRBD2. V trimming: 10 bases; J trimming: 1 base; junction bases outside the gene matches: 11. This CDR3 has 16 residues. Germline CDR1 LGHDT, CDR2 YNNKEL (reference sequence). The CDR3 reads CATRFGTSGGQETQYF. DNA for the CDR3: TGTGCCACAAGGTTCGGAACTAGCGGGGGCCAAGAGACCCAGTACTTC.

In DNA, the CDR3 is TGTGCCTCTCGGACAGGATTTGATGGCTACACCTTC. Protein product: CASRTGFDGYTF. The V and J genes are TRBV30 and TRBJ1-2; 7 nucleotides align to TRBD1. Trimming at V came to 7 bases and at J to 6 bases, leaving 8 bases not matched to a gene. The CDR3 spans 12 residues. Germline loops: CDR1 GTSNPN, CDR2 SVGIG (reference sequence). Using reference TRBV30 and TRBJ1-2 for the parts outside the CDR3, the full variable domain is SQTIHQWPATLVQPVGSPLSLECTVEGTSNPNLYWYRQAAGRGLQLLFYSVGIGQISSEVPQNLSASRPQDRQFILSSKKLLLSDSGFYLCASRTGFDGYTFGSGTRLTVV.

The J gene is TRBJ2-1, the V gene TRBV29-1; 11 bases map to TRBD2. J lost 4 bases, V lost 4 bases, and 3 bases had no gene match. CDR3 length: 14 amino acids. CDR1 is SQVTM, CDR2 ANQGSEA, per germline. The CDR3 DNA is TGCAGCGTTGCCGGGACTAGCGGTTACAATGAGCAGTTCTTC. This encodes CSVAGTSGYNEQFF.

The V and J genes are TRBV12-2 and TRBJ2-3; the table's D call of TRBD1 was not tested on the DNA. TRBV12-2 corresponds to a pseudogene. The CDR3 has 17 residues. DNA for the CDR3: TGTGCAAGTCGCTGGCTCCGGGACAGAGGCGAAACAGATACGCAGTATTTT. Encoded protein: CASRWLRDRGETDTQYF.

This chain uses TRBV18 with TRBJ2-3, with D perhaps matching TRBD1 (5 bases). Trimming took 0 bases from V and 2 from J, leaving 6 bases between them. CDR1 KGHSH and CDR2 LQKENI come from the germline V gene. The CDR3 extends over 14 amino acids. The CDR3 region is CASSPPTVTDTQYF. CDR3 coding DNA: TGTGCCAGCTCACCACCGACAGTCACAGATACGCAGTATTTT.

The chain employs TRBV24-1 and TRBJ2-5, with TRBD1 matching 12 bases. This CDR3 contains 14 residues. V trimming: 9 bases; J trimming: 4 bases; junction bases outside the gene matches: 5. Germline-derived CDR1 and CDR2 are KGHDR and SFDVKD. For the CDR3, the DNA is TGTGCCACCTCCCGGGACAGGGGGCGAGAGACCCAGTACTTC. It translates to CATSRDRGRETQYF.

The CDR3 spells CASTSHAGYNEQFF. CDR3 in DNA: TGTGCCAGCACCTCACACGCGGGCTACAATGAGCAGTTCTTC. The chain employs TRBV6-5 and TRBJ2-1, with a tentative D call TRBD2 (5 bases). The CDR3 spans 14 residues. Germline values: CDR1 MNHEY, CDR2 SVGAGI. Trimming took off 7 bases at V and 3 bases at J, with 13 bases between the two ends.

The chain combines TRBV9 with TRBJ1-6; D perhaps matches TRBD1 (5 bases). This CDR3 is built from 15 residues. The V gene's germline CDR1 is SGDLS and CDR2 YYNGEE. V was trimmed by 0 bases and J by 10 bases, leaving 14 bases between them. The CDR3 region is CASSVEGQGGSPLHF. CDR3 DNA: TGTGCCAGCAGCGTAGAAGGTCAGGGTGGCTCACCCCTCCACTTT.

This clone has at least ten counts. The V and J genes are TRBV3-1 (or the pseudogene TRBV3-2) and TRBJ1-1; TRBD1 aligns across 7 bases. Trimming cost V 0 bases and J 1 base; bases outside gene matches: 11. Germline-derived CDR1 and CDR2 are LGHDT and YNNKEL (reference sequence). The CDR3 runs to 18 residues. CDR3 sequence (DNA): TGTGCCAGCAGCCAAGAAAAAGCCCTCGACAGGGAGAACACTGAAGCTTTCTTT. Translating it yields CASSQEKALDRENTEAFF.

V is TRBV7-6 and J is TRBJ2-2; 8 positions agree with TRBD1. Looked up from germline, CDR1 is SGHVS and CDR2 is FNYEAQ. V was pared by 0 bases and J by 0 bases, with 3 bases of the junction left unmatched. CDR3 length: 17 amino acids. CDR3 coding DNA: TGTGCCAGCAGCTTAGCTGCGACAGGGGCGAACACCGGGGAGCTGTTTTTT. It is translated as CASSLAATGANTGELFF.

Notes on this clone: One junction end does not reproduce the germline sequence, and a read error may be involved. The CDR3 is CVSILSLGQQETQYF. The CDR3 DNA follows: TGTGTCAGCATCCTTTCCTTGGGACAGCAAGAGACCCAGTACTTC. V usage is TRBV6-5 and J usage is TRBJ2-5; 7 bases fit TRBD1. The germline V gene has CDR1 MNHEY and CDR2 SVGAGI. The CDR3 runs 15 residues.

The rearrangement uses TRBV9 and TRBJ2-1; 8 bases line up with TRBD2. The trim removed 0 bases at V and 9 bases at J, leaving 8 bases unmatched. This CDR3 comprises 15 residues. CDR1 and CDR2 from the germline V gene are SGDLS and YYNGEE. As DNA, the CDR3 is TGTGCCAGCAGCGTAGATCTTAGGACTAGCAGTGAGCAGTTCTTC. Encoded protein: CASSVDLRTSSEQFF.

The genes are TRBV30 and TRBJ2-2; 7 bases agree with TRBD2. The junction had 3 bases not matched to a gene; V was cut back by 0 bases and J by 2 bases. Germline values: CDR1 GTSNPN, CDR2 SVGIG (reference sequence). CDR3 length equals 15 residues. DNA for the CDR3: TGTGCCTGGAGTGTAAGCGGGGCTAACACCGGGGAGCTGTTTTTT. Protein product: CAWSVSGANTGELFF.